The present T cell receptor beta chain was sequenced within a study of T cells after yellow fever vaccination. Regarding the study as a whole: The bulk population could contribute abundant contaminating clonotypes to FACS-sorted repertoires. In post-booster samples, most primary-vaccination clones reappeared (96% CD4, 75% to 90% CD8).

The CDR3 is 14 residues long. Unmatched junction bases numbered 6, after V lost 7 bases and J lost 2 bases. Germline lookup yields CDR1 MNHEY and CDR2 SVGEGT. Via MiXCR, TCRdb re-called the 5' RACE reads, giving one row per CDR3 protein. The data hold approximately 300,000 distinct CDR3 sequences, with 6.5% to 8.5% observed a single time. In its sample, this clonotype was seen a few times. Its target is unknown. The source of this sequence is a man aged 18 to 29 who received the YFV17D yellow fever vaccine. The sample in question was PBMCs, obtained 35 to 50 days after the first yellow fever vaccination. The J gene is TRBJ2-3, the V gene TRBV6-2 or TRBV6-3, with 7 bases aligning to TRBD1. CDR3 region: CASTRDSYTDTQYF. In DNA form, the CDR3 reads TGTGCCAGCACCCGGGACAGTTACACAGATACGCAGTATTTT.